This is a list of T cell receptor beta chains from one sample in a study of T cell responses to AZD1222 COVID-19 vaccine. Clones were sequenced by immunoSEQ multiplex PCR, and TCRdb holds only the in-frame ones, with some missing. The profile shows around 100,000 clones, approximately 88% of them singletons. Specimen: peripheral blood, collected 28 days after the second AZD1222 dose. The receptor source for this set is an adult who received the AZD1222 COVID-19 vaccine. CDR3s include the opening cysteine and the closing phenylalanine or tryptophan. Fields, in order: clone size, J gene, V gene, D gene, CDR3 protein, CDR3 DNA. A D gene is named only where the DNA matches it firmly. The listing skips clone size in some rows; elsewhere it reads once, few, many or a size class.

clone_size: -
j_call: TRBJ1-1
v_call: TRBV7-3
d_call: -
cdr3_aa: CASSLYPNTEAFF
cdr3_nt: TGTGCCAGCAGCTTATATCCGAACACTGAAGCTTTCTTT

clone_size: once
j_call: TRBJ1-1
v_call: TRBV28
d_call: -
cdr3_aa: CASSLEGGIEAFF
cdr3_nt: TGTGCCAGCAGTTTAGAGGGGGGAATAGAAGCTTTCTTT

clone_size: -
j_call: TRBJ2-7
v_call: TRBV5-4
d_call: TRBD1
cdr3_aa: CASSLGQGNYEQYF
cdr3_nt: TGTGCCAGCAGCTTGGGACAGGGAAACTACGAGCAGTACTTC

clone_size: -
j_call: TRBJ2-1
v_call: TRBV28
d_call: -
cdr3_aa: CATHRGGGPYNEQFF
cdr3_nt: TGTGCCACCCACAGGGGCGGGGGGCCCTACAATGAGCAGTTCTTC

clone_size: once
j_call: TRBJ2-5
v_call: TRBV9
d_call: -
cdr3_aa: CASRGGGGKETQYF
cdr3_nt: TGTGCCAGCCGCGGAGGGGGGGGCAAGGAGACCCAGTACTTC

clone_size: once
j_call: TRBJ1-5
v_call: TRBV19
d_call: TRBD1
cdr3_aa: CASSTGVGNQPQHF
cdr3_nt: TGTGCCAGCTCGACAGGGGTCGGCAATCAGCCCCAGCATTTT

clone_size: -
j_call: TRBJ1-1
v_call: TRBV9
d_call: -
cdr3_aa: CASSVGDTEAFF
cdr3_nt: TGTGCCAGCAGCGTAGGAGACACTGAAGCTTTCTTT

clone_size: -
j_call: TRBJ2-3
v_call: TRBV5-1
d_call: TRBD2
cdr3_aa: CASSLATSGGASTDTQYF
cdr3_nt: TGCGCCAGCAGCTTGGCCACTAGCGGGGGTGCCAGCACAGATACGCAGTATTTT

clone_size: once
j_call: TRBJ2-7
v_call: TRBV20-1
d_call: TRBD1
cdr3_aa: CSASPPGQGPHEQYF
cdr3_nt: TGCAGTGCTAGTCCTCCGGGACAGGGGCCTCACGAGCAGTACTTC

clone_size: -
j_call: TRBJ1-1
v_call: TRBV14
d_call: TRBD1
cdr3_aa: CASSLQGLFTMNTEAFF
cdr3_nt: TGTGCCAGCAGCTTACAGGGGTTGTTCACAATGAACACTGAAGCTTTCTTT

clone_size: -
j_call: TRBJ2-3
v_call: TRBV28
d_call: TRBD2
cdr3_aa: CASSVGLAGGPGDTQYF
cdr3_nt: TGTGCCAGCAGTGTGGGACTAGCGGGGGGGCCGGGAGATACGCAGTATTTT

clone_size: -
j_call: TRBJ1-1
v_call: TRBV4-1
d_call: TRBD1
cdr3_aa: CASSQDGTGDLAAFF
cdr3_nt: TGCGCCAGCAGCCAAGATGGGACAGGGGATTTAGCAGCTTTCTTT

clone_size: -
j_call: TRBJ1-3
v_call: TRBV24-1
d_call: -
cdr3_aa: CATPFVSGNTIYF
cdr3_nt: TGTGCCACCCCTTTTGTCTCTGGAAACACCATATATTTT

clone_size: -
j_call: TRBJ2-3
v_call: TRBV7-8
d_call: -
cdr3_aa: CASSFPPPVADTQYF
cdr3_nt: TGTGCCAGCAGCTTTCCCCCCCCAGTTGCAGATACGCAGTATTTT

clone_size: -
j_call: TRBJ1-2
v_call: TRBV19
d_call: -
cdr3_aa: CALRYKATRGYGYTF
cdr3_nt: TGTGCCCTCAGGTACAAGGCAACCCGAGGCTATGGCTACACCTTC

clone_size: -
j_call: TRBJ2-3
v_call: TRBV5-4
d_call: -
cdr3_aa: CASSLGTATDTQYF
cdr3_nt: TGTGCCAGCAGCTTGGGGACAGCGACAGATACGCAGTATTTT

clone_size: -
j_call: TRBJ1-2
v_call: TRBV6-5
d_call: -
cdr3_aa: CASTTGRGGYGYTF
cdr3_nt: TGTGCCAGCACTACGGGCAGGGGCGGCTATGGCTACACCTTC

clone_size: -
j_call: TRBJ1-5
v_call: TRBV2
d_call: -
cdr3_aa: CASSADRSLYFSNQPQHF
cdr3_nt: TGTGCCAGCAGTGCGGACAGATCTCTTTACTTTAGCAATCAGCCCCAGCATTTT

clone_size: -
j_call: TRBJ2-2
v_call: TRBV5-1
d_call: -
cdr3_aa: CASSTQGWGTGELFF
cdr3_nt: TGCGCCAGCAGCACCCAGGGTTGGGGCACCGGGGAGCTGTTTTTT

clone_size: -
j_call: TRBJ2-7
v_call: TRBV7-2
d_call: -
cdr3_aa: CASSLDAGDYEQYF
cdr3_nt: TGTGCCAGCAGCTTGGACGCAGGGGACTACGAGCAGTACTTC

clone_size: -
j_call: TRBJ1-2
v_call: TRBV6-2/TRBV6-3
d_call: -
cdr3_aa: CASSYWQGGGYTF
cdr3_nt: TGTGCCAGCAGTTACTGGCAGGGTGGTGGCTACACCTTC

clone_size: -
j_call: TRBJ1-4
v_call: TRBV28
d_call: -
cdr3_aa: CASSLVGYEKLFF
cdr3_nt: TGTGCCAGCAGTTTAGTAGGGTACGAAAAACTGTTTTTT

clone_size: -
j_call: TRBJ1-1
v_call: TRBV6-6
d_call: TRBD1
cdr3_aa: CASSLTGLYTEAFF
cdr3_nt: TGTGCCAGCAGTCTGACAGGGTTGTACACTGAAGCTTTCTTT

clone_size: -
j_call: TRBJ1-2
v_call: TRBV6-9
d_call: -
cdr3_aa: CASSYPLNYGYTF
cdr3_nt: TGTGCCAGCAGTTATCCCCTAAACTATGGCTACACCTTC

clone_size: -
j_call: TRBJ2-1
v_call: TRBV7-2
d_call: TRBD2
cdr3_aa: CASSVQRDPSYNEQFF
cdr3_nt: TGTGCCAGCAGCGTTCAGCGGGACCCCTCCTACAATGAGCAGTTCTTC

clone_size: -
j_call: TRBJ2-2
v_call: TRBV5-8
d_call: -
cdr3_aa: CASSLASWELFF
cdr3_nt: TGTGCCAGCAGCTTGGCATCTTGGGAGCTGTTTTTT

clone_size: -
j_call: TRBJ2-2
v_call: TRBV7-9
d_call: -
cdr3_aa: CASSLALNTGELFF
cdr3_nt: TGTGCCAGCAGCTTAGCCCTGAACACCGGGGAGCTGTTTTTT

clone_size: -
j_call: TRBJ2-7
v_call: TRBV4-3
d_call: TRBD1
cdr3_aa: CASSQLIGQGYEQYF
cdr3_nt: TGCGCCAGCAGCCAATTAATAGGACAGGGCTACGAGCAGTACTTC

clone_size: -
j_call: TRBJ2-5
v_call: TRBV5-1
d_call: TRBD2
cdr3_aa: CASSFNPSGGGETQYF
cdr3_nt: TGCGCCAGCAGCTTTAACCCTAGCGGGGGCGGTGAGACCCAGTACTTC

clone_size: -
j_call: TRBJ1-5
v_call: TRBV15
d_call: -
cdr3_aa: CATTPGNNQPQHF
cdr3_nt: TGTGCCACCACCCCCGGGAACAATCAGCCCCAGCATTTT

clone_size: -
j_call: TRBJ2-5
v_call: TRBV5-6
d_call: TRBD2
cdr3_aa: CASSLGVAGVRGTQYF
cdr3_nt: TGTGCCAGCAGCTTGGGGGTAGCGGGGGTCAGAGGGACCCAGTACTTC

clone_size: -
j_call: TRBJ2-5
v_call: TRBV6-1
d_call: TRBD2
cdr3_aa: CASSEQGGRETQYF
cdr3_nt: TGTGCCAGCAGTGAACAGGGAGGGCGCGAGACCCAGTACTTC

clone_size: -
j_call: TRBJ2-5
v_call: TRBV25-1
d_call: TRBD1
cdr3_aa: CASSESGGRETQYF
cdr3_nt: TGTGCCAGCAGTGAATCAGGGGGCAGGGAGACCCAGTACTTC

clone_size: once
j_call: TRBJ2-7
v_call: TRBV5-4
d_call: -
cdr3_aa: CASSKGYEQYF
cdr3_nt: TGTGCCAGCAGCAAGGGCTACGAGCAGTACTTC

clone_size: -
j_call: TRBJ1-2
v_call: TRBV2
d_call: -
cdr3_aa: CASHLSPSSGYTF
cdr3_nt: TGTGCCAGCCATCTATCCCCTTCTAGCGGCTACACCTTC

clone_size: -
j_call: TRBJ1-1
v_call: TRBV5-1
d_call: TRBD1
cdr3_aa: CASSLGPDRGVMNTEAFF
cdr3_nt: TGCGCCAGCAGCTTGGGGCCAGACAGGGGCGTGATGAACACTGAAGCTTTCTTT

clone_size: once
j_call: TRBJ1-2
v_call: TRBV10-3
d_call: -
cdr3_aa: CAISEVGGYTF
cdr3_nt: TGTGCCATCAGTGAGGTAGGCGGCTACACCTTC

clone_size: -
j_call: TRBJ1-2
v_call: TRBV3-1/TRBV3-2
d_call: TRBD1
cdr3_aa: CASSQPDRVDYGYTF
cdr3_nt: TGTGCCAGCAGCCAACCGGACAGGGTGGACTATGGCTACACCTTC

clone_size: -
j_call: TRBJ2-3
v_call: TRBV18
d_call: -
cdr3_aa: CASSATGSPTDTQYF
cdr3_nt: TGTGCCAGCTCAGCCACCGGGTCCCCCACAGATACGCAGTATTTT

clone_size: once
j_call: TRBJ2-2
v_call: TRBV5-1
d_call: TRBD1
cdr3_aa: CASSSDRGTGELFF
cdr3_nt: TGCGCCAGCAGCTCGGACAGGGGCACCGGGGAGCTGTTTTTT

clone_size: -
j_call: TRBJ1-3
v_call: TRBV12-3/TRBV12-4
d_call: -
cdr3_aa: CASSKRGGNTIYF
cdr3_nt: TGTGCCAGCAGTAAAAGGGGGGGAAACACCATATATTTT

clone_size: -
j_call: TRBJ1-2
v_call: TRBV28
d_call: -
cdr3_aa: CASSSGANYGYTF
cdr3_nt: TGTGCCAGCAGTTCAGGAGCTAACTATGGCTACACCTTC

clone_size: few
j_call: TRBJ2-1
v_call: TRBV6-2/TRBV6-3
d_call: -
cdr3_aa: CASSFGGNNEQFF
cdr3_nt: TGTGCCAGCAGTTTCGGGGGAAACAATGAGCAGTTCTTC

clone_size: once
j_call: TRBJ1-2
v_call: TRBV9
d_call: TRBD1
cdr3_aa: CASSTAQGTGGYTF
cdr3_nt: TGTGCCAGCAGCACCGCTCAAGGGACAGGCGGCTACACCTTC

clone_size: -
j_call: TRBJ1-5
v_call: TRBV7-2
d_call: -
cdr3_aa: CASSPGGGNQPQHF
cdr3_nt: TGTGCCAGCAGCCCGGGGGGAGGCAATCAGCCCCAGCATTTT

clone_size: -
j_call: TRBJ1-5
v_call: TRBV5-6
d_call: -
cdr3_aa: CASSLLSSNQPQHF
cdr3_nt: TGTGCCAGCAGCTTGTTGAGTAGCAATCAGCCCCAGCATTTT

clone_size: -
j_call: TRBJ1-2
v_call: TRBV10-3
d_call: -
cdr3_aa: CAISEGARERGYTF
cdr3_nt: TGTGCCATCAGTGAGGGGGCGAGGGAGCGTGGCTACACCTTC